Below, 16 T cell receptor beta chains from the same sample are listed, as sequenced in a study of cytomegalovirus exposure and HLA in healthy donors. Primers included in the PCR were 60 Vbeta and 13 Jbeta primers. Clones were sequenced by immunoSEQ multiplex PCR, and TCRdb holds only the in-frame ones, with some missing. The repertoire holds about 140,000 clones, around 77% seen once, with 4% to 6% in the top ten. Sequences were obtained from PBMCs. The receptor source for this set is a woman in her forties or fifties in good health and CMV-seronegative.

The V and J genes are TRBV11-2 and TRBJ2-5; D gene uncertain. Deletions cut 5 bases from V and 3 bases from J, with 13 bases between. The CDR3 extends over 14 amino acids. Germline V gene data show CDR1 as SGHAT and CDR2 as FQNNGV. The DNA of the CDR3 is TGTGCCAGCAGCCACGCAGTCCGAAAAGAGACCCAGTACTTC. It is translated as CASSHAVRKETQYF.

This clone was seen once. This chain uses TRBV5-4 with TRBJ1-6; 7 nucleotides align to TRBD1. J was trimmed by 10 bases and V by 1 base; bases with no gene match: 5. The CDR3 has 14 amino acids. Germline CDR1 SGHNT, CDR2 YYREEE (reference sequence). The CDR3, as DNA: TGTGCCAGCAGCTTGCCAGGGGGACGATCACCCCTCCACTTT. Translation gives CASSLPGGRSPLHF.

This clone appeared a single time. J is TRBJ2-1 and V is TRBV5-6, with D maybe TRBD1 (6 bases). CDR1 SGHDT and CDR2 YYEEEE come from the germline V gene. The CDR3 loop spans 13 amino acids. Trimming took off 4 bases at V and 5 bases at J, with 10 bases between the two ends. The DNA of the CDR3 is TGTGCCAGCAGCCCGGACAGCAACAATGAGCAGTTCTTC. Its protein is CASSPDSNNEQFF.

The genes are TRBV5-4 and TRBJ1-1; tentatively, D is TRBD1 (6 bases). V dropped 4 bases and J dropped 4 bases, with 14 bases sitting between them. Germline CDR1 reads SGHNT; CDR2 reads YYREEE (reference sequence). CDR3 length: 14 residues. The CDR3 sequence is CASSAVRGGTEAFF. The CDR3 nucleotides are TGTGCCAGCAGCGCCGTGAGGGGGGGCACTGAAGCTTTCTTT.

The chain carries TRBV30 and TRBJ1-3; the D is unclear. The CDR3 covers 13 residues. Germline loops: CDR1 GTSNPN, CDR2 SVGIG (reference sequence). V dropped 3 bases and J dropped 0 bases, with 6 bases sitting between them. The CDR3 reads CAWRFSSGNTIYF. CDR3 DNA sequence: TGTGCCTGGAGGTTCTCCTCTGGAAACACCATATATTTT. Using reference TRBV30 and TRBJ1-3 for the parts outside the CDR3, the full variable domain is SQTIHQWPATLVQPVGSPLSLECTVEGTSNPNLYWYRQAAGRGLQLLFYSVGIGQISSEVPQNLSASRPQDRQFILSSKKLLLSDSGFYLCAWRFSSGNTIYFGEGSWLTVV.

The chain has TRBV27 and TRBJ2-3, with a tentative D call TRBD2 (6 bases). Germline CDR1 is MNHEY and CDR2 is SMNVEV (reference sequence). The CDR3 totals 15 residues. Trimming took 2 bases from V and 6 from J, leaving 15 bases between them. CDR3: CASSLGGLLADTQYF. CDR3 bases: TGTGCCAGCAGTTTAGGGGGACTCCTCGCGGATACGCAGTATTTT.

The rearrangement joins TRBV2 to TRBJ2-5; D possibly corresponds to TRBD2 (6 bases). The CDR3 extends over 16 amino acids. Germline assignment: CDR1 SNHLY and CDR2 FYNNEI. With 6 bases removed from V and 1 base from J, the gap between germline ends came to 18 bases. The CDR3 sequence: CASSTGLSFLQETQYF. CDR3 DNA sequence: TGTGCCAGCAGCACGGGACTCTCTTTCCTCCAAGAGACCCAGTACTTC.

The rearrangement joins TRBV6-5 to TRBJ1-1; the D gene is possibly TRBD1 (5 bases). The CDR3 runs 15 residues. V was shortened by 1 base and J by 5 bases, with 14 bases between the two germline ends. Germline V gene lookup returns CDR1 MNHEY and CDR2 SVGAGI. CDR3 DNA: TGTGCCAGCAGTTACTGGGCAGGGCGGAAAACTGAAGCTTTCTTT. It is translated as CASSYWAGRKTEAFF.

The chain joins TRBV28 to TRBJ1-2; TRBD1 matches at 10 bases. CDR1 is MDHEN and CDR2 is SYDVKM in the germline V gene. This CDR3 comprises 15 residues. Germline trimming cut 4 bases from V and 4 bases from J; bases unmatched to any gene: 6. The CDR3 nucleotides read TGTGCCAGCAGTTCGGACAGGGGGTTAATCTATGGCTACACCTTC. Amino acid sequence: CASSSDRGLIYGYTF.

V usage is TRBV28 and J usage is TRBJ1-2; TRBD1 might be the D (6 bases). The CDR3 totals 14 residues. The V end lost 5 bases, the J end lost 5 bases, and 15 bases lay between the germline ends. Germline loops: CDR1 MDHEN, CDR2 SYDVKM. CDR3 sequence (DNA): TGTGCCAGCAGTCCCACACAGGGTTTATATGGCTACACCTTC. It yields the protein CASSPTQGLYGYTF.

The V and J genes are TRBV12-5 and TRBJ2-5; D is possibly TRBD1 (6 bases). Germline loops: CDR1 LGHNT, CDR2 FRNRAP. Trimming removed 0 bases from V and 9 bases from J, with 11 bases in between. There are 13 residues in the CDR3. In DNA form, the CDR3 reads TGTGCTAGTGGTTTGGTAGCGGACAGTCCCCAGTACTTC. It codes for CASGLVADSPQYF.

The rearrangement joins TRBV7-9 to TRBJ1-1; D unclear. The germline CDR1 and CDR2 sequences are SEHNR and FQNEAQ (reference sequence). V was pared by 1 base and J by 4 bases, with 10 bases between. The CDR3 runs to 14 residues. The CDR3 here is CASSLGSGATEAFF. CDR3 coding DNA: TGTGCCAGCAGCTTAGGTTCAGGCGCCACTGAAGCTTTCTTT.

This clone has a handful of counts. The chain employs TRBV4-3 and TRBJ2-3; 7 bases align to TRBD1. The germline V gene encodes CDR1 LGHNA and CDR2 YSLEER. The V gene end was trimmed by 3 bases and the J gene end by 5 bases; junction bases not matched to a gene: 8. This CDR3 has 15 amino acids. The CDR3 protein is CASSQATGDIDTQYF. The CDR3, as DNA: TGCGCCAGCAGCCAGGCTACAGGGGACATAGATACGCAGTATTTT.

This chain links TRBV7-9 with TRBJ2-3; 13 bases agree with TRBD2. V shed 7 bases, J shed 5 bases, and the junction held 6 bases outside the gene matches. The CDR3 consists of 15 residues. The V gene's germline CDR1 is SEHNR and CDR2 FQNEAQ (reference sequence). CDR3 in amino acids: CASTLLAGGQDTQYF. For the CDR3, the DNA is TGTGCCAGCACCCTACTAGCGGGGGGGCAAGATACGCAGTATTTT. The whole variable domain, filled in from reference TRBV7-9 and TRBJ2-3, reads DTGVSQNPRHKITKRGQNVTFRCDPISEHNRLYWYRQTLGQGPEFLTYFQNEAQLEKSRLLSDRFSAERPKGSFSTLEIQRTEQGDSAMYLCASTLLAGGQDTQYFGPGTRLTVL.

The rearrangement uses TRBV6-5 and TRBJ1-5; D might be TRBD1 (5 bases). The V gene lost 5 bases and the J gene lost 0 bases, with 11 bases spanning the gap. The CDR3 loop spans 15 amino acids. CDR1 is MNHEY, CDR2 SVGAGI, per germline. CDR3: CASSPYRPSNQPQHF. The DNA of the CDR3 is TGTGCCAGCAGTCCATACAGGCCTAGCAATCAGCCCCAGCATTTT.

The chain uses TRBV7-9 and TRBJ1-6; 8 positions match TRBD1. Germline CDR1 reads SEHNR; CDR2 reads FQNEAQ (reference sequence). With 5 bases clipped from V and 8 bases from J, the junction kept 8 bases outside the gene matches. There are 15 residues in the CDR3. CDR3 DNA sequence: TGTGCCAGCAGCCTACGACAGGGGTGGGATTCACCCCTCCACTTT. The encoded protein is CASSLRQGWDSPLHF.